This record looks at one T cell receptor beta chain sequence and its context. CDR1 is SGHAT and CDR2 is FQNNGV in the germline V gene. The CDR3 is made up of 13 amino acids. V dropped 1 base and J dropped 8 bases, with 11 bases sitting between them. Measured with immunoSEQ multiplex PCR; TCRdb has only the in-frame clones, and not every one. This table holds tens of thousands of clones, approximately 90% found once. The data were obtained in a study of T cell responses to AZD1222 COVID-19 vaccine. This sequence joins TRBV11-2 and TRBJ1-1; D gene unclear. Sequenced material: peripheral blood, taken on day 0 of AZD1222 vaccination. This TCR was recovered from an adult in good health. DNA for the CDR3: TGTGCCAGCAGCTTAGGAGCGGCAGTCGAAGCTTTCTTT. This translates into CASSLGAAVEAFF. Complete variable domain (other parts from reference TRBV11-2 and TRBJ1-1): EAGVAQSPRYKIIEKRQSVAFWCNPISGHATLYWYQQILGQGPKLLIQFQNNGVVDDSQLPKDRFSAERLKGVDSTLKIQPAKLEDSAVYLCASSLGAAVEAFFGQGTRLTVV.